The 20 T cell receptor beta chains below were found in one sample sequenced in a study of blood T cell repertoires in COVID-19. The protocol was immunoSEQ multiplex PCR, while the TCRdb copy is restricted to in-frame clones and leaves out a portion. The repertoire has roughly 190,000 clones, roughly 86% of them found once; the top ten carry 4.5% to 5.5%. The sequenced sample consisted of peripheral blood. The source of these receptors is a woman in her 70s with active or convalescent COVID-19.

This clone was counted a single time. The rearrangement links TRBV18 to TRBJ2-1, with 11 bases that match TRBD2. Germline V lookup: CDR1 KGHSH, CDR2 LQKENI. This CDR3 has 16 residues. The V gene end was trimmed by 2 bases and the J gene end by 10 bases; junction bases not matched to a gene: 10. The CDR3 DNA reads as TGTGCCAGCTCACCAAGGCTAGCGGGAGGTAAAAACGAGCAGTTCTTC. This sequence encodes CASSPRLAGGKNEQFF.

This chain uses TRBV11-2 with TRBJ1-1, with D possibly TRBD1 on 5 matching bases. The germline V gene has CDR1 SGHAT and CDR2 FQNNGV. V lost 3 bases and J 0 bases, leaving 17 bases between the germline ends. The CDR3 is made up of 17 amino acids. CDR3 coding DNA: TGTGCCAGCAGCTTTTGGAGGGGCGGGGGGTTGAACACTGAAGCTTTCTTT. Protein sequence: CASSFWRGGGLNTEAFF.

This rearrangement joins TRBV12-3 or TRBV12-4 to TRBJ1-2, with D uncertain. This CDR3 is 12 amino acids long. With 5 bases removed from V and 6 bases from J, the gap between germline ends came to 10 bases. The CDR3 DNA reads as TGTGCCAGCAGTAGTCCGGGGAATGGCTACACCTTC. Translated, it gives CASSSPGNGYTF.

V usage is TRBV4-1 and J usage is TRBJ2-3; 11 nucleotides line up with TRBD1. Germline-derived CDR1 and CDR2 are MGHRA and YSYEKL. With 5 bases clipped from V and 4 bases from J, the junction kept 20 bases outside the gene matches. The CDR3 covers 20 residues. The CDR3 loop reads CASSYSPTQPGQGGSDTQYF. The CDR3 DNA follows: TGCGCCAGCAGCTACAGCCCAACTCAACCGGGACAGGGGGGATCAGATACGCAGTATTTT.

In its sample, this clone was seen once. This rearrangement joins TRBV7-6 to TRBJ2-1, with TRBD2 as a possible D gene (7 bases). This CDR3 spans 19 amino acids. Germline V gives CDR1 SGHVS, CDR2 FNYEAQ. Trimming removed 1 base at V and 0 bases at J, with 19 bases between. CDR3 protein: CASSLVGGGHPYSYNEQFF. CDR3 in DNA: TGTGCCAGCAGCTTAGTAGGGGGAGGGCACCCCTACTCCTACAATGAGCAGTTCTTC. Full variable domain (remainder filled in from reference TRBV7-6 and TRBJ2-1): GAGVSQSPRYKVTKRGQDVALRCDPISGHVSLYWYRQALGQGPEFLTYFNYEAQQDKSGLPNDRFSAERPEGSISTLTIQRTEQRDSAMYRCASSLVGGGHPYSYNEQFFGPGTRLTVL.

This sequence joins TRBV19 and TRBJ2-3; 11 bases line up with TRBD2. The length of the CDR3 is 15 residues. V lost 3 bases to trimming and J lost 4 bases; unmatched junction nucleotides: 3. In germline, CDR1 is LNHDA, CDR2 SQIVND (reference sequence). The CDR3 bases are TGTGCCAGTAGTATGACTAGCGGGATGGCAGATACGCAGTATTTT. It is translated as CASSMTSGMADTQYF.

The gene calls are TRBV5-6 and TRBJ2-7; possible D gene TRBD1, 6 bases. In germline, CDR1 is SGHDT, CDR2 YYEEEE. The V and J ends lost 6 bases and 5 bases respectively, with 12 bases between them. The CDR3 is made up of 12 amino acids. As DNA, the CDR3 is TGTGCCAGCACCTCCGGGACACACGAGCAGTACTTC. As protein: CASTSGTHEQYF.

This rearrangement joins TRBV6-1 to TRBJ2-3; 7 bases fit TRBD2. The CDR3 covers 14 residues. Germline values: CDR1 MNHNS, CDR2 SASEGT. J lost 4 bases, V lost 1 base, and 2 bases had no gene match. The CDR3 here is CASSEGGGPDTQYF. The CDR3 DNA is TGTGCCAGCAGTGAAGGCGGGGGACCAGATACGCAGTATTTT.

This rearrangement joins TRBV28 to TRBJ2-1; 9 nucleotides align to TRBD2. V shed 4 bases, J shed 0 bases, and the junction held 4 bases outside the gene matches. From germline, CDR1 is MDHEN and CDR2 SYDVKM. The CDR3 has 16 amino acids. This CDR3 is CASSSPTSGSYNEQFF. CDR3 coding DNA: TGTGCCAGCAGTTCGCCGACTAGCGGCTCCTACAATGAGCAGTTCTTC.

The chain links TRBV7-2 to TRBJ2-1, with 11 bases identical to TRBD2. Looked up from germline, CDR1 is SGHTA and CDR2 is FQGNSA. The CDR3 consists of 16 residues. V shed 5 bases and J 4 bases; nucleotides not matched to a gene: 7. Here the CDR3 DNA reads TGTGCCAGCAGCCCAGCCTGGACTAGCGGGTACAATGAGCAGTTCTTC. This encodes CASSPAWTSGYNEQFF.

This clone was picked up a small number of times. This specimen includes other DNA sequences encoding the same CDR3. This chain connects TRBV5-5 to TRBJ1-3, with D tentatively TRBD1 (6 bases). The CDR3 runs 14 residues. Germline CDR1 reads SGHKS; CDR2 reads YYEKEE (reference sequence). V lost 4 bases and J lost 4, with 12 bases in between. The CDR3 DNA reads as TGTGCCAGCAGCCCTACAGGGTTAGGAAACACCATATATTTT. It yields the protein CASSPTGLGNTIYF.

The chain recombines TRBV2 with TRBJ1-2, with 9 positions matching TRBD1. V shed 5 bases and J 5 bases; nucleotides not matched to a gene: 6. The CDR3 totals 14 residues. Germline assignment: CDR1 SNHLY and CDR2 FYNNEI. The CDR3 coding sequence is TGTGCCAGCAGTTTGGGACAGGGAAGTTATGGCTACACCTTC. Its protein product is CASSLGQGSYGYTF.

This clone came up a few times. The chain couples TRBV18 to TRBJ2-3; 7 positions agree with TRBD1. Trimming at V came to 2 bases and at J to 7 bases, leaving 9 bases not matched to a gene. Germline values: CDR1 KGHSH, CDR2 LQKENI. The length of the CDR3 is 15 residues. CDR3 sequence (DNA): TGTGCCAGCTCACCAACAGGGGACCTTTCCCATACGCAGTATTTT. Residues: CASSPTGDLSHTQYF.

This sequence joins TRBV5-1 and TRBJ2-5, with D tentatively TRBD1 (7 bases). CDR1 SGHRS and CDR2 YFSETQ come from the germline V gene. With 4 bases removed from V and 7 bases from J, the gap between germline ends came to 14 bases. This CDR3 comprises 13 residues. CDR3 amino acids: CASSDRAGGTQYF. CDR3 in DNA: TGCGCCAGCAGCGACAGGGCCGGGGGGACCCAGTACTTC. The variable domain in full, completed from reference TRBV5-1 and TRBJ2-5, reads KAGVTQTPRYLIKTRGQQVTLSCSPISGHRSVSWYQQTPGQGLQFLFEYFSETQRNKGNFPGRFSGRQFSNSRSEMNVSTLELGDSALYLCASSDRAGGTQYFGPGTRLLVL.

The count of this clone is one. In DNA, the CDR3 is TGTGCCAGCAGTCCGCACGGACAGGCCTACGAGCAGTACTTC. The encoded protein is CASSPHGQAYEQYF. The J gene is TRBJ2-7, the V gene TRBV28; 7 nucleotides agree with TRBD1. Losses at the gene ends were 5 bases for V and 2 bases for J; bases not matched to a gene: 6. CDR1 MDHEN and CDR2 SYDVKM come from the germline V gene. CDR3 length: 14 amino acids.

The rearrangement links TRBV21-1 to TRBJ2-1; the table assigns TRBD1, which was not confirmed against the DNA. TRBV21-1 is shown as a pseudogene. The CDR3 has 17 residues. This CDR3 is CASSKRAATGDNNEQFF. Here the CDR3 DNA reads TGTGCCAGCAGCAAACGGGCTGCGACAGGGGATAACAATGAGCAGTTCTTC.

V is TRBV13 and J is TRBJ2-2, with a weak D call TRBD2 (7 bases). Germline-derived CDR1 and CDR2 are PRHDT and FYEKMQ (reference sequence). V was trimmed by 6 bases and J by 7 bases, leaving 15 bases between them. There are 14 residues in the CDR3. This CDR3 is CASRTGGRGGELFF. The CDR3 DNA reads as TGTGCCAGCAGGACGGGGGGCCGCGGCGGGGAGCTGTTTTTT.

This clone has just one count. The V and J genes are TRBV19 and TRBJ2-4; TRBD2 might be the D (5 bases). This CDR3 comprises 18 residues. Germline assignment: CDR1 LNHDA and CDR2 SQIVND (reference sequence). Trimming took 3 bases from V and 0 from J, leaving 18 bases between them. Here the CDR3 reads CASSIGERRSTAKNIQYF. In nucleotides, the CDR3 is TGTGCCAGTAGTATCGGGGAACGGAGGAGCACAGCCAAAAACATTCAGTACTTC.

The genes are TRBV6-5 and TRBJ2-1; 8 bases line up with TRBD2. V dropped 5 bases and J dropped 10; count of bases not matched to a gene: 1. The CDR3 totals 11 residues. The germline CDR1 and CDR2 sequences are MNHEY and SVGAGI. The CDR3 sequence: CASSREGEQFF. CDR3 nucleotides: TGTGCCAGCAGTCGGGAGGGGGAGCAGTTCTTC.

This sequence joins TRBV18 and TRBJ1-3; 8 bases match TRBD1. The germline V gene encodes CDR1 KGHSH and CDR2 LQKENI. CDR3 size: 16 residues. J lost 0 bases, V lost 6 bases, and 7 bases had no gene match. The CDR3 nucleotides read TGTGCCAGCTCGCCAGAGGACAGGGTCTCTGGAAACACCATATATTTT. It codes for CASSPEDRVSGNTIYF.